Listed below are T cell receptor beta chains from one sample, sequenced in a study of blood T cell repertoires in COVID-19. TCRdb keeps only in-frame clones here, not all; method: immunoSEQ multiplex PCR. The sample yields some 140,000 clones, 79% seen once. The sequenced sample consisted of peripheral blood. The source is a man aged 55 to 70 with acute or convalescent COVID-19. The CDR3 runs from the conserved cysteine through the conserved F or W. D genes are given only for firm matches. For some rows the clone size is stated as once, few or many, or as a class when expanded; others skip it.

d_gene	v_gene	abundance	j_gene	CDR3aa	CDR3nt
TRBD1	TRBV6-2/TRBV6-3	once	TRBJ2-7	CASSRQGIVFGEQYF	TGTGCCAGCAGCCGACAGGGGATAGTTTTCGGTGAGCAGTACTTC
-	TRBV28	once	TRBJ2-7	CASRLLYEQYF	TGTGCCAGCCGACTCCTATACGAGCAGTACTTC
TRBD2	TRBV7-2	-	TRBJ2-5	CASSPMGGAIQETQYF	TGTGCCAGCAGCCCCATGGGAGGGGCCATCCAAGAGACCCAGTACTTC
TRBD1	TRBV5-1	many	TRBJ1-2	CASSLGQGAFGYTF	TGCGCCAGCAGCTTGGGACAGGGGGCGTTCGGCTACACCTTC
-	TRBV6-1	-	TRBJ1-5	CASSEQPAGFHF	TGTGCCAGCAGTGAACAGCCCGCAGGATTCCATTTT
-	TRBV5-6	once	TRBJ2-7	CASSLSVTYEQYF	TGTGCCAGCAGCTTGTCAGTAACCTACGAGCAGTACTTC
TRBD1	TRBV6-2/TRBV6-3	-	TRBJ2-2	CASSWDRANTGELFF	TGTGCCAGCAGTTGGGACAGGGCCAACACCGGGGAGCTGTTTTTT
TRBD2	TRBV30	once	TRBJ2-7	CAWSALAGGAYEQYF	TGTGCCTGGAGCGCCTTAGCGGGAGGCGCCTACGAGCAGTACTTC
TRBD2	TRBV4-2	-	TRBJ2-5	CASSQEGGRLETQYF	TGTGCCAGCAGCCAAGAGGGCGGGAGACTAGAGACCCAGTACTTC
-	TRBV20-1	-	TRBJ2-5	CSALESETQYF	TGCAGTGCTCTCGAGTCGGAGACCCAGTACTTC
-	TRBV3-1/TRBV3-2	-	TRBJ1-2	CASGTTGNYGYTF	TGTGCCAGCGGCACCACAGGGAACTATGGCTACACCTTC
-	TRBV7-2	-	TRBJ2-1	CASSPLYHEQFF	TGTGCCAGCAGCCCACTATACCATGAGCAGTTCTTC
-	TRBV7-2	-	TRBJ2-1	CASSLDRSEQFF	TGTGCCAGCAGCTTAGATAGAAGTGAGCAGTTCTTC
-	TRBV5-4	once	TRBJ2-5	CASSLNGDRETQYF	TGTGCCAGCAGCTTGAACGGAGACAGAGAGACCCAGTACTTC
-	TRBV19	-	TRBJ2-1	CASSMRQPDYNEQFF	TGTGCCAGTAGTATGCGGCAGCCGGACTACAATGAGCAGTTCTTC
TRBD2	TRBV7-2	-	TRBJ2-7	CACSFGGGGSSYEQYF	TGTGCCTGCAGCTTCGGGGGGGGCGGCAGCTCCTACGAGCAGTACTTC
-	TRBV2	-	TRBJ2-3	CASSEGADTQYF	TGTGCCAGCAGCGAGGGGGCAGATACGCAGTATTTT
-	TRBV29-1	few	TRBJ1-5	CSAGGGSGQPQHF	TGCAGCGCCGGGGGGGGTTCGGGTCAGCCCCAGCATTTT
TRBD1	TRBV2	-	TRBJ1-5	CASSTGQGLQPQHF	TGTGCCAGCAGCACTGGACAGGGTTTACAGCCCCAGCATTTT
TRBD1	TRBV4-1	-	TRBJ2-5	CASSQDSARGQETQYF	TGCGCCAGCAGCCAAGATTCGGCCAGGGGGCAAGAGACCCAGTACTTC
-	TRBV7-2	-	TRBJ1-6	CASRFDRNSPLHF	TGTGCCAGCAGATTCGACAGAAATTCACCCCTCCACTTT
TRBD2	TRBV9	-	TRBJ2-1	CASSVRLLAGGTNEQFF	TGTGCCAGCAGCGTCCGACTCCTAGCGGGAGGCACCAATGAGCAGTTCTTC
-	TRBV4-3	-	TRBJ2-7	CASSQEAARSYEQYF	TGCGCCAGCAGCCAAGAAGCCGCCCGCTCCTACGAGCAGTACTTC
TRBD2	TRBV11-1	-	TRBJ2-3	CASRSSGAADTQYF	TGTGCCAGCAGATCTAGCGGGGCCGCCGATACGCAGTATTTT
-	TRBV7-3	-	TRBJ2-1	CASSLLATDYNEQFF	TGTGCCAGCAGCTTACTAGCGACCGACTACAATGAGCAGTTCTTC
-	TRBV5-1	-	TRBJ2-1	CASSSSPNEQFF	TGCGCCAGCAGCTCTAGCCCTAATGAGCAGTTCTTC
TRBD2	TRBV5-1	-	TRBJ2-5	CASSLGLAGGGETQYF	TGCGCCAGCAGCTTGGGACTAGCGGGAGGCGGGGAGACCCAGTACTTC
TRBD1	TRBV10-3	-	TRBJ2-1	CAINRQGAYNEQFF	TGTGCCATCAACCGACAGGGGGCCTACAATGAGCAGTTCTTC
-	TRBV3-1/TRBV3-2	-	TRBJ1-1	CASSQLPGEGTEAFF	TGTGCCAGCAGCCAGCTTCCCGGGGAGGGTACTGAAGCTTTCTTT
TRBD1	TRBV6-2/TRBV6-3	-	TRBJ1-2	CASSPPGTGDGYTF	TGTGCCAGCAGCCCCCCCGGGACAGGGGACGGCTACACCTTC
-	TRBV21-1	few	TRBJ1-2	CASSKAKTGAEGYTF	TGTGCCAGCAGCAAAGCTAAGACAGGGGCGGAGGGCTACACCTTC
-	TRBV9	-	TRBJ2-3	CASRPGTSTDTQYF	TGTGCCAGCCGCCCAGGGACTAGCACAGATACGCAGTATTTT
TRBD2	TRBV5-6	few	TRBJ2-5	CASSPGGLGETQYF	TGTGCCAGCAGCCCGGGGGGACTAGGAGAGACCCAGTACTTC
-	TRBV30	-	TRBJ1-5	CAWSSLTGSQPQHF	TGTGCCTGGAGCTCCTTAACAGGGTCTCAGCCCCAGCATTTT
-	TRBV5-1	-	TRBJ2-2	CASRPGTQFANTGELFF	TGCGCCAGCAGGCCCGGGACTCAATTCGCGAACACCGGGGAGCTGTTTTTT
-	TRBV7-9	many	TRBJ1-1	CASDRMNTEAFF	TGTGCCAGCGACAGAATGAACACTGAAGCTTTCTTT
-	TRBV5-1	-	TRBJ1-1	CASSMQGWKNTEAFF	TGCGCCAGCAGTATGCAGGGTTGGAAAAACACTGAAGCTTTCTTT
-	TRBV2	-	TRBJ2-7	CASSDYSSYEQYF	TGTGCCAGCAGTGACTACAGCTCATACGAGCAGTACTTC
-	TRBV28	-	TRBJ2-7	CASSSLGRSSDEQYF	TGTGCCAGCAGTTCCTTAGGGAGGTCTTCGGACGAGCAGTACTTC
TRBD2	TRBV2	-	TRBJ2-7	CASNPGTSNEQYF	TGTGCCAGCAACCCCGGGACTAGCAACGAGCAGTACTTC
-	TRBV2	-	TRBJ1-2	CASSEIVLAQGTGTGYTF	TGTGCCAGCAGTGAAATCGTATTGGCCCAAGGGACTGGCACTGGCTACACCTTC
-	TRBV15	-	TRBJ1-1	CATSRDPQGTNTEAFF	TGTGCCACCAGCAGAGATCCTCAGGGAACGAACACTGAAGCTTTCTTT
TRBD2	TRBV5-1	-	TRBJ2-5	CASSREASQETQYF	TGCGCCAGCAGCCGGGAGGCTAGCCAAGAGACCCAGTACTTC
TRBD1	TRBV6-5	-	TRBJ1-2	CASSFGQGSLGGGYTF	TGTGCCAGCAGTTTTGGACAGGGCAGTCTGGGTGGCGGCTACACCTTC
-	TRBV7-9	-	TRBJ2-7	CASSPGGGYEQYF	TGTGCCAGCAGCCCTGGCGGCGGTTACGAGCAGTACTTC
-	TRBV2	-	TRBJ2-7	CASRGPQDGYYEQYF	TGTGCCAGCAGGGGCCCCCAAGATGGCTACTACGAGCAGTACTTC
TRBD2	TRBV7-2	-	TRBJ2-1	CASSLGTSGSFNEQFF	TGTGCCAGCAGCTTGGGGACTAGCGGGAGTTTCAATGAGCAGTTCTTC
TRBD1	TRBV15	-	TRBJ1-4	CATSPRQGGNEKLFF	TGTGCCACCAGCCCTCGACAGGGGGGGAATGAAAAACTGTTTTTT
TRBD2	TRBV30	-	TRBJ2-3	CAWSVGLATDTQYF	TGTGCCTGGAGTGTAGGACTAGCGACAGATACGCAGTATTTT
TRBD1	TRBV5-4	-	TRBJ2-1	CASSGNRGVDEQFF	TGTGCCAGCAGCGGAAACAGGGGTGTGGATGAGCAGTTCTTC